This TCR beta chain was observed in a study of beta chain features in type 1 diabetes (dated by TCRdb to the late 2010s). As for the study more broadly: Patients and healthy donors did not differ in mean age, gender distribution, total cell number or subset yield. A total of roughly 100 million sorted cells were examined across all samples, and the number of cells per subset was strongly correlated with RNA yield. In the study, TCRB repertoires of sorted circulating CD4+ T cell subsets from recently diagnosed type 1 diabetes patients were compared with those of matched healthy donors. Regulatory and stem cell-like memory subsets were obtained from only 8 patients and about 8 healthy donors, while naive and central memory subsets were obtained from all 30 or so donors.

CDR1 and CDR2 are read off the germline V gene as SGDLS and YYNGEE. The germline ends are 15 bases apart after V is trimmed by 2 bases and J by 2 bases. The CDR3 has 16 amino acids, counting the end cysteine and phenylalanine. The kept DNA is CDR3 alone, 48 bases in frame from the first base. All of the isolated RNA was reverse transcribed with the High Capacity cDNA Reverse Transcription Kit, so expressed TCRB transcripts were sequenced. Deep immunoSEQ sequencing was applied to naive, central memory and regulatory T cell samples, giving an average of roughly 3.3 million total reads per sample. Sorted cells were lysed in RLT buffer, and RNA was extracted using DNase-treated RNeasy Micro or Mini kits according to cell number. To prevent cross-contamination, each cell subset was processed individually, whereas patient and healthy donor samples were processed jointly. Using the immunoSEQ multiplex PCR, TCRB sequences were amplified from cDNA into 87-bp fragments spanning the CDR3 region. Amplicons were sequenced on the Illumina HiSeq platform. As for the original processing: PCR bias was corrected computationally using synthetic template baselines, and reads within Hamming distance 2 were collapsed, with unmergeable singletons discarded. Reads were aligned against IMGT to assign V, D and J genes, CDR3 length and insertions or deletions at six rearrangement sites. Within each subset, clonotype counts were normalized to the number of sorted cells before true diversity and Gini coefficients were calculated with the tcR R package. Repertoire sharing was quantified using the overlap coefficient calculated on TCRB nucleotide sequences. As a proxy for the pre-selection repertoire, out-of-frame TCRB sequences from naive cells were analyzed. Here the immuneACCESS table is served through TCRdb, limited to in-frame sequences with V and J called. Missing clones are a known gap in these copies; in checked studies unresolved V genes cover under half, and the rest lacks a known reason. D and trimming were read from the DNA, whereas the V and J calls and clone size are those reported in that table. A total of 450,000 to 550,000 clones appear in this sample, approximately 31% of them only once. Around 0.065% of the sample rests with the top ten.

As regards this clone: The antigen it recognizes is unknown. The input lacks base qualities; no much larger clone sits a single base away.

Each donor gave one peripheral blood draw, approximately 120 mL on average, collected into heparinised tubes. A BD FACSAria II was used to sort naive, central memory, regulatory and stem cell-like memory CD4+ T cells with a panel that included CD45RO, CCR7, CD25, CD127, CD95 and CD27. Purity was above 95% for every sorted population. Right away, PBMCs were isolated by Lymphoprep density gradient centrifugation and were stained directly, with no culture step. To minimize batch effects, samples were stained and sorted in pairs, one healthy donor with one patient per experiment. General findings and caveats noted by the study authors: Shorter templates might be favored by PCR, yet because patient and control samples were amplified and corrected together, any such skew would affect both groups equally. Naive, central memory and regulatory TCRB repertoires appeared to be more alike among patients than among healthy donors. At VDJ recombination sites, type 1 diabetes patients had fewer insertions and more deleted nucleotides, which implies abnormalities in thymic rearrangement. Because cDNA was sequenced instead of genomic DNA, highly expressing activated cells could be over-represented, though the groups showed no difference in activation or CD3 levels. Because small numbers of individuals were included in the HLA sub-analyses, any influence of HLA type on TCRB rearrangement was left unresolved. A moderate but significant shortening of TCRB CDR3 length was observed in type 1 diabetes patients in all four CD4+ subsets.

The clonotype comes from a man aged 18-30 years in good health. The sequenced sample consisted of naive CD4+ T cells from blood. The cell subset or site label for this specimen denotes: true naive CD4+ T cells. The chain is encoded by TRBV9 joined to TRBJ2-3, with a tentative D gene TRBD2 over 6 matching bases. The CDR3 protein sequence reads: CASSVTLAGYTDTQYF. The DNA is TGTGCCAGCAGCGTCACCCTGGCGGGATACACAGATACGCAGTATTTT.